Listed below are T cell receptor beta chains from one sample, sequenced in a study of OX40 agonist ivuxolimab in advanced cancers. The assay was immunoSEQ multiplex PCR, and TCRdb's table has in-frame clones only and misses some. The table records fewer than 90,000 clones, 65% to 90% of them present only once. This material consisted of CD4+ or CD8+ T cells sorted from blood, taken in a trial of the OX40 agonist ivuxolimab. These receptors came from an adult with an advanced solid tumor such as melanoma, head and neck, liver or kidney cancer. CDR3s include the opening cysteine and the closing phenylalanine or tryptophan. The D gene is left open where the match is weak. For some rows the clone size is stated as once, few or many, or as a class when expanded; others skip it.

abundance	j_gene	v_gene	d_gene	CDR3nt	CDR3aa
once	TRBJ2-1	TRBV7-2	TRBD1	TGTGCCAGCAGCTTACGGGGACAGGGAGCCAATGAGCAGTTCTTC	CASSLRGQGANEQFF
NA	TRBJ1-1	TRBV6-5	NA	TGTGCCAGCTTCAGGGTGGGGGGCTCGACCACTGAAGCTTTCTTT	CASFRVGGSTTEAFF
NA	TRBJ1-1	TRBV5-1	TRBD1	TGCGCCAGCAGCGGACAGGGTGGGAACACTGAAGCTTTCTTT	CASSGQGGNTEAFF
few	TRBJ2-3	TRBV29-1	NA	TGCAGCGTTGGGGGTAGCGGTAGCACAGATACGCAGTATTTT	CSVGGSGSTDTQYF
NA	TRBJ1-3	TRBV7-6	NA	TGTGCCAGCAGCTCAGGGTCAGAATGGGACGTGTTCTCTGGAAACACCATATATTTT	CASSSGSEWDVFSGNTIYF
NA	TRBJ1-2	TRBV10-3	NA	TGTGCCATCAGTGAGGCAGAAGCTAACTATGGCTACACCTTC	CAISEAEANYGYTF
NA	TRBJ1-2	TRBV7-2	NA	TGTGCCAGCAGCTTCCGGACAGAAATCTATGGCTACACCTTC	CASSFRTEIYGYTF
NA	TRBJ2-1	TRBV5-1	TRBD2	TGCGCCAGCAGCCGCGGGGGGGGCCCGCAGTTCTTC	CASSRGGGPQFF
NA	TRBJ1-3	TRBV19	TRBD1	TGTGCCAGTAGTATGGACAGGGGGAAGTTTGGAAACACCATATATTTT	CASSMDRGKFGNTIYF
NA	TRBJ2-1	TRBV6-1	TRBD2	TGTGCCAGCAGTCTAGCGGGGGGGCTTAATGAGCAGTTCTTC	CASSLAGGLNEQFF
NA	TRBJ2-5	TRBV6-5	TRBD1	TGTGCCAGCAGTAACAGAGGGGGCAGGGAGACCCAGTACTTC	CASSNRGGRETQYF
NA	TRBJ2-7	TRBV6-1	NA	TGTGCCAGCAGAACGCACCGGGACACGATGTGGGAGCAGTACTTC	CASRTHRDTMWEQYF
once	TRBJ1-5	TRBV7-9	NA	TGTGCCAGCAGTGGGACGGGGGGCTCCAATCAGCCCCAGCATTTT	CASSGTGGSNQPQHF
few	TRBJ2-7	TRBV28	NA	TGTGCCAGCAGTTTAGAGGGAAAGAGACCCTACGAGCAGTACTTC	CASSLEGKRPYEQYF
NA	TRBJ1-1	TRBV13	TRBD1	TGTGCCAGCAGCTTTGGACAGGGTGGAACTTTCTTT	CASSFGQGGTFF
NA	TRBJ2-5	TRBV11-3	TRBD1	TGTGCCAGCAGCTCCCCCGGCTGGGCAGGGGGCATGCACCAAGAGACCCAGTACTTC	CASSSPGWAGGMHQETQYF
NA	TRBJ2-3	TRBV5-1	NA	TGCGCCAGCAGCGTCCCCGGGGCCAACGCCGATACGCAGTATTTT	CASSVPGANADTQYF
once	TRBJ2-1	TRBV11-3	TRBD1	TGTGCCAGCAGCTTAGTTGCAGGGGGCAATGAGCAGTTCTTC	CASSLVAGGNEQFF
NA	TRBJ2-7	TRBV29-1	NA	TGCAGCGTAACGGATTACCGGGGCCGCTCTAATCTTTACGAGCAGTACTTC	CSVTDYRGRSNLYEQYF
NA	TRBJ2-7	TRBV4-2	NA	TGTGCCAGCAGCCAAGGGGGCTCAGGCTACGAGCAGTACTTC	CASSQGGSGYEQYF
few	TRBJ1-2	TRBV13	NA	TGTGCCAGCAGCTTAGGTCCGGCCGGATTTGGCTACACCTTC	CASSLGPAGFGYTF
NA	TRBJ2-1	TRBV4-2	NA	TGTGCCAGCAGCCTATGGAGGAGTGAGCAGTTCTTC	CASSLWRSEQFF
NA	TRBJ1-6	TRBV6-5	NA	TGTGCCAGCAGTTACAGTCCAGGGGATAGGAGTTCACCCCTCCACTTT	CASSYSPGDRSSPLHF
NA	TRBJ2-1	TRBV9	NA	TGTGCCAGCAGCGTAGAAAATGAGCAGTTCTTC	CASSVENEQFF
NA	TRBJ2-3	TRBV9	NA	TGTGCCAGCAACGAACAGATGGGGGCAGATACGCAGTATTTT	CASNEQMGADTQYF
few	TRBJ2-5	TRBV9	TRBD2	TGTGCCAGCAGCGTAGATGGGGCTAGCGGGGTGGAGACCCAGTACTTC	CASSVDGASGVETQYF